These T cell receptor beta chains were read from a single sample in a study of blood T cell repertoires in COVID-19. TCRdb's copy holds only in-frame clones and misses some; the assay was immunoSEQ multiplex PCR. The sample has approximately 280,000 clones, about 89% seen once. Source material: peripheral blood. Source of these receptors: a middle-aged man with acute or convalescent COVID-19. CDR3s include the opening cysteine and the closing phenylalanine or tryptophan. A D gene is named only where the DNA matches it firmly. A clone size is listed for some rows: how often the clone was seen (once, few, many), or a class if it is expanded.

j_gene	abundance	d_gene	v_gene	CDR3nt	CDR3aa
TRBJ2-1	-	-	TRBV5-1	TGCGCCAGCAGCTTGGACAGTCTATACAATGAGCAGTTCTTC	CASSLDSLYNEQFF
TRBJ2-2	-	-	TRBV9	TGTGCCAGCAGCGTGGGACAAGGAGTTGCCGGGGAGCTGTTTTTT	CASSVGQGVAGELFF
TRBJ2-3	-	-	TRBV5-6	TGTGCCAGCAGCCCCGACTTCACAGATACGCAGTATTTT	CASSPDFTDTQYF
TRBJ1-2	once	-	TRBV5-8	TGTGCCAGCAGCCAAAATCGGGGGGCTGATGGCTACACCTTC	CASSQNRGADGYTF
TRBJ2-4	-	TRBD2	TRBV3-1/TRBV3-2	TGTGCCAGCTCTGGACTAGCGCAGAACATTCAGTACTTC	CASSGLAQNIQYF
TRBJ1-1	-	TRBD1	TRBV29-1	TGCAGCGTTGCTCCCCGGACAGGGAAGGGCACTGAAGCTTTCTTT	CSVAPRTGKGTEAFF
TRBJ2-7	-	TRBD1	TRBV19	TGTGCCAGTAGCCTACAGGGGGGCGAGCAGTACTTC	CASSLQGGEQYF
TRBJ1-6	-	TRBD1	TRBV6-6	TGTGCCAGCAGTAAAACGGGACAGATAAATTCACCCCTCCACTTT	CASSKTGQINSPLHF
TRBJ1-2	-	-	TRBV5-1	TGCGCCAGCAGCTTGGATCCGAGCGACTATGGCTACACCTTC	CASSLDPSDYGYTF
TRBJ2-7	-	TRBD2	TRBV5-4	TGTGCCAGCAGTTTACGACTAGCGGGGGGGCCGGGAGAGCAGTACTTC	CASSLRLAGGPGEQYF
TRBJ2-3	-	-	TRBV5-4	TGTGCCAGCAGCTTGCGCGGGCAGAGCGACACAGATACGCAGTATTTT	CASSLRGQSDTDTQYF
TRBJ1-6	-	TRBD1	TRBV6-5	TGTGCCAGCAGTTACTCGCTCGACAGGGCTAATTCACCCCTCCACTTT	CASSYSLDRANSPLHF
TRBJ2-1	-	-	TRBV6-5	TGTGCCAGCTCTTTAGACTATGACAATGAGCAGTTCTTC	CASSLDYDNEQFF
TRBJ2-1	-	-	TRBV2	TGTGCCAGCGGAAACAGGGTACCCTACAATGAGCAGTTCTTC	CASGNRVPYNEQFF
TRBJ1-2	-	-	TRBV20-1	TGCAGTGCTGCGACAAAGATCGGCTACACCTTC	CSAATKIGYTF
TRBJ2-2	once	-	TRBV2	TGTGCCAGCATTGAAGTCCGGAACACCGGGGAGCTGTTTTTT	CASIEVRNTGELFF
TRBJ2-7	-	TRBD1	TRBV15	TGTGCCACCAGCAGGATCGGACAGGCCCACTCCTACGAGCAGTACTTC	CATSRIGQAHSYEQYF
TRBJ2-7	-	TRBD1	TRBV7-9	TGTGCCAGCAGCGAGAGACAGGGGGTCTCCCTGGAGCAGTACTTC	CASSERQGVSLEQYF
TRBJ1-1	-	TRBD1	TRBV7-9	TGTGCCAGCAGCGTGGGACAGGGTGGCACTGAAGCTTTCTTT	CASSVGQGGTEAFF
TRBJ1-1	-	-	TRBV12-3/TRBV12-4	TGTGCCAGCAGTCCGACACAGGCCACTGAAGCTTTCTTT	CASSPTQATEAFF
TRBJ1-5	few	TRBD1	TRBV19	TGTGCCAGTAGTACGGGGACAGGGGTCGGTCAGCCCCAGCATTTT	CASSTGTGVGQPQHF
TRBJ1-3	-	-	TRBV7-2	TGTGCCAGCAGCTTAATGCAGGGATTTTCCGGAAACACCATATATTTT	CASSLMQGFSGNTIYF